The 4 T cell receptor beta chains below were found in one sample sequenced in a study of T cells in women clearing cervical HPV infection. This table comes from immunoSEQ multiplex PCR, and its TCRdb copy is limited to in-frame clones, with some not included. The ten most abundant clones cover roughly 3.7% of a sample with some 39,000 clones. Specimen: blood buffy coat. The receptors were gathered from a woman aged 18-70 years with a cervical HPV16 infection that either progressed to CIN3+ or cleared (not recorded which).

For this clone: The missing CDR3 end, 3 residues past where the read stops, is filled in from the germline J gene. The chain recombines TRBV7-2 with TRBJ2-5; 9 bases are a match to TRBD2. The CDR3 sequence is 14 residues long. Germline-derived CDR1 and CDR2 are SGHTA and FQGNSA. J gave up 5 bases and V 7 bases, and 8 bases lay outside the gene matches. The chain's CDR3 is CASTARGGAETQYF. The DNA read from the CDR3 is TGTGCCAGCACCGCCCGCGGGGGGGCGGAGACC.

Turning to this clone: From the germline J gene comes the end of the CDR3, since the read stops 3 residues before it. This chain links TRBV7-3 with TRBJ2-1; 16 nucleotides match TRBD2. V lost 3 bases to trimming and J lost 9 bases; unmatched junction nucleotides: 8. The CDR3 consists of 17 residues. Germline V gene data show CDR1 as SGHTA and CDR2 as FQGTGA. CDR3 DNA (partial): TGTGCCAGCAGCTTTCGGGGACTAGCGGGGGGGTTGGGTGAG. Translation: CASSFRGLAGGLGE. The whole CDR3 region reads CASSFRGLAGGLGEQFF.

With regard to this clone: The CDR3 end is not reached by the read, which stops 3 residues before it; the germline J gene fills it in. This rearrangement joins TRBV2 to TRBJ2-7; 9 bases agree with TRBD1. J gave up 5 bases and V 6 bases, and 5 bases lay outside the gene matches. Germline V gene sequence: CDR1 SNHLY, CDR2 FYNNEI. The CDR3 length is 13 residues. CDR3: CASRRDRENEQYF. CDR3 DNA, as far as it was read: TGTGCCAGCAGAAGGGACAGGGAAAACGAG.

Points on this clone: The DNA ends 3 residues before the CDR3 does, and the rest of the CDR3 is filled in from the germline J gene. The V and J genes are TRBV20-1 and TRBJ1-6; 9 bases fit TRBD1. The CDR3 sequence is 16 residues long. Germline values: CDR1 DFQATT, CDR2 SNEGSKA (reference sequence). J lost 6 bases, V lost 2 bases, and 8 bases had no gene match. The CDR3 region is CSARTFGTGFNSPLHF. CDR3 DNA (partial): TGCAGTGCTAGAACTTTCGGGACAGGGTTTAATTCACCC.